The 21 T cell receptor beta chains in this list originate from one sample, sequenced in a study of blood T cell repertoires in COVID-19. Sequencing used immunoSEQ multiplex PCR; TCRdb keeps in-frame clones, though not all of them. This table holds approximately 270,000 clones, 90% found once. Input material: PBMCs or T cells enriched from blood (not recorded which). These receptors were collected from a woman aged 25 to 45 with acute COVID-19.

The CDR3 loop reads CASSQDGQGILEQYF. CDR3 nucleotides: TGCGCCAGCAGCCAGGACGGACAGGGTATTCTCGAGCAGTACTTC. The chain employs TRBV4-1 and TRBJ2-7, with 8 bases matching TRBD1. This CDR3 region has 15 residues. Germline V gene lookup returns CDR1 MGHRA and CDR2 YSYEKL. J was trimmed by 6 bases and V by 3 bases; bases with no gene match: 10.

The chain combines TRBV2 with TRBJ1-1; the match to TRBD1 covers 10 bases. J was trimmed by 3 bases and V by 6 bases; bases with no gene match: 7. This CDR3 region has 15 residues. CDR1 is SNHLY, CDR2 FYNNEI, per germline. The DNA for the CDR3 is TGTGCCAGCAGGGGACAGGGGTTAATGGACACTGAAGCTTTCTTT. Protein product: CASRGQGLMDTEAFF. Full variable domain (outside the CDR3, taken from reference TRBV2 and TRBJ1-1): EPEVTQTPSHQVTQMGQEVILRCVPISNHLYFYWYRQILGQKVEFLVSFYNNEISEKSEIFDDQFSVERPDGSNFTLKIRSTKLEDSAMYFCASRGQGLMDTEAFFGQGTRLTVV.

The V gene is TRBV6-5, the J gene TRBJ2-2; the match to TRBD1 covers 7 bases. Germline V lookup: CDR1 MNHEY, CDR2 SVGAGI. This CDR3 region has 14 residues. V lost 2 bases to trimming and J lost 6 bases; unmatched junction nucleotides: 3. The CDR3 here is CASSYDRVPGELFF. The DNA for the CDR3 is TGTGCCAGCAGTTACGACAGGGTTCCCGGGGAGCTGTTTTTT.

This chain connects TRBV7-3 to TRBJ2-1; 10 nucleotides agree with TRBD2. The V segment lost 0 bases and the J segment 6 bases; nucleotides outside the gene matches: 5. Germline CDR1 and CDR2: SGHTA and FQGTGA. The CDR3 is 16 residues long. The CDR3 DNA sequence: TGTGCCAGCAGCTTAACTCCTAGCGGGAGTGTCAATGAGCAGTTCTTC. Amino acids: CASSLTPSGSVNEQFF.

V usage is TRBV7-9 and J usage is TRBJ1-5; no clear D. Germline assignment: CDR1 SEHNR and CDR2 FQNEAQ (reference sequence). Trimming stripped 1 base from V and 2 bases from J, with 12 bases between. The CDR3 is 16 residues long. The CDR3 region has the DNA TGTGCCAGCAGCTTAGGGACTAATTGGGGCAATCAGCCCCAGCATTTT. Its translation: CASSLGTNWGNQPQHF.

The chain uses TRBV12-3 or TRBV12-4 and TRBJ1-3; no definite D call. Trimming stripped 6 bases from V and 7 bases from J, with 10 bases between. The CDR3 runs 12 residues. The CDR3 DNA sequence: TGTGCCAGCAGCCTCCGGTTGAACACCATATATTTT. This encodes CASSLRLNTIYF.

This chain joins TRBV5-1 and TRBJ2-3; weak D call: TRBD2 (5 bases). This CDR3 spans 16 amino acids. V was trimmed by 3 bases and J by 4 bases, leaving 18 bases between them. Germline lookup yields CDR1 SGHRS and CDR2 YFSETQ. DNA for the CDR3: TGCGCCAGCAGCTCGGGGTCCCTATCAAAGTCAGATACGCAGTATTTT. Its translation is CASSSGSLSKSDTQYF.

This chain joins TRBV6-5 and TRBJ2-3, with 9 bases aligning to TRBD2. V shed 6 bases and J 8 bases; nucleotides not matched to a gene: 0. This CDR3 comprises 11 residues. CDR1 MNHEY and CDR2 SVGAGI come from the germline V gene. The CDR3 region has the DNA TGTGCCAGCAGACTAGCGGGTACGCAGTATTTT. It encodes CASRLAGTQYF.

V gene TRBV6-5 combines with J gene TRBJ1-1, with D possibly matching TRBD1 (6 bases). The germline V gene encodes CDR1 MNHEY and CDR2 SVGAGI. The CDR3 runs to 12 residues. V lost 4 bases, J lost 8 bases, and 11 bases lay in between. CDR3 sequence: CASSSGGQEAFF. The CDR3 nucleotides are TGTGCCAGCAGTTCCGGGGGGCAGGAAGCTTTCTTT.

V gene TRBV6-5 combines with J gene TRBJ1-3; D gene unclear. Per the germline V gene, CDR1 is MNHEY and CDR2 is SVGAGI. The CDR3 loop spans 14 amino acids. V dropped 2 bases and J dropped 0 bases, with 5 bases sitting between them. DNA for the CDR3: TGTGCCAGCAGTTACGAGCGCTCTGGAAACACCATATATTTT. Translating gives CASSYERSGNTIYF.

This clone was counted a single time. One end of the junction fails to match germline, which may point to a read error. J is TRBJ1-2 and V is TRBV28; D is perhaps TRBD1 (5 bases). The CDR3 consists of 14 residues. Germline V gene sequence: CDR1 MDHEN, CDR2 SYDVKM. CDR3 sequence (DNA): TGTGCCGGCAGTGTTCAGGGCAGTGACTATGGCTACACCTTC. As protein: CAGSVQGSDYGYTF.

This clone was counted once. The gene calls are TRBV13 and TRBJ1-3; D gene unclear. The germline V and J ends were trimmed by 5 bases and 2 bases, with 13 bases remaining between them. Germline assignment: CDR1 PRHDT and CDR2 FYEKMQ (reference sequence). There are 15 residues in the CDR3. The CDR3 loop is CASSLPGKAGNTIYF. The CDR3 coding sequence is TGTGCCAGCAGCCTACCGGGAAAGGCTGGAAACACCATATATTTT.

The V call is TRBV7-9, the J call TRBJ1-4; D is unresolved. Germline CDR1 and CDR2: SEHNR and FQNEAQ (reference sequence). The CDR3 loop spans 19 amino acids. V was trimmed by 1 base and J by 0 bases, leaving 18 bases between them. CDR3 nucleotides: TGTGCCAGCAGCTTAGAGTCGGGTCTAAGGTTTACAACTAATGAAAAACTGTTTTTT. It specifies CASSLESGLRFTTNEKLFF.

V and J are TRBV6-5 and TRBJ1-2; TRBD1 matches 7 bases. Germline V CDR1 and CDR2: MNHEY, SVGAGI. The CDR3 sequence is 13 residues long. Unmatched junction bases numbered 8, after V lost 6 bases and J lost 7 bases. In nucleotides, the CDR3 is TGTGCCAGCAGACTAGACAGGGTGGCTGGCTACACCTTC. Its protein product is CASRLDRVAGYTF.

CDR3 residues: CASLRVGSGANVLTF. In nucleotides, the CDR3 is TGTGCCAGCCTCCGCGTCGGCTCTGGGGCCAACGTCCTGACTTTC. The chain carries TRBV28 and TRBJ2-6; no definite D call. This CDR3 has 15 amino acids. Trimming removed 8 bases at V and 0 bases at J, with 11 bases between. Germline V gene lookup returns CDR1 MDHEN and CDR2 SYDVKM. Looking up the rest from reference TRBV28 and TRBJ2-6 gives the full variable domain: DVKVTQSSRYLVKRTGEKVFLECVQDMDHENMFWYRQDPGLGLRLIYFSYDVKMKEKGDIPEGYSVSREKKERFSLILESASTNQTSMYLCASLRVGSGANVLTFGAGSRLTVL.

In this sample, this clone turned up once. The chain joins TRBV11-2 to TRBJ2-1; D gene ambiguous. CDR1 is SGHAT, CDR2 FQNNGV, per germline. The ends were cut back, 5 bases at V and 0 bases at J, with 11 bases in the middle. This CDR3 is built from 15 residues. The CDR3, as DNA: TGTGCCAGCAGCCGCCAGGTGACCTCCTACAATGAGCAGTTCTTC. Amino acid sequence: CASSRQVTSYNEQFF. The whole variable domain, remainder taken from reference TRBV11-2 and TRBJ2-1, is EAGVAQSPRYKIIEKRQSVAFWCNPISGHATLYWYQQILGQGPKLLIQFQNNGVVDDSQLPKDRFSAERLKGVDSTLKIQPAKLEDSAVYLCASSRQVTSYNEQFFGPGTRLTVL.

The chain has TRBV27 and TRBJ1-1; weak D call: TRBD1 (5 bases). CDR3 length equals 14 residues. V gave up 8 bases and J gave up 1 base, with 14 bases separating them. Germline CDR1 MNHEY, CDR2 SMNVEV (reference sequence). The CDR3 sequence: CASYHGGGNTEAFF. The CDR3 DNA follows: TGTGCCAGCTATCACGGGGGGGGGAACACTGAAGCTTTCTTT.

The J gene is TRBJ1-5, the V gene TRBV5-6; D uncertain. V shed 1 base and J shed 6 bases, with 5 bases lying between them. Looked up from germline, CDR1 is SGHDT and CDR2 is YYEEEE. CDR3 size: 12 residues. This CDR3 reads CASSLFGQPQHF. CDR3 sequence (DNA): TGTGCCAGCAGCTTGTTCGGTCAGCCCCAGCATTTT.

The chain has TRBV3-1 (or the pseudogene TRBV3-2) and TRBJ2-6; 10 bases are a match to TRBD1. This CDR3 comprises 17 residues. With V trimmed by 1 base and J by 0 bases, 0 bases remained unmatched. Germline lookup yields CDR1 LGHDT and CDR2 YNNKEL (reference sequence). As DNA, the CDR3 is TGTGCCAGCAGCCAAGGGACAGGGGGCTCTGGGGCCAACGTCCTGACTTTC. It encodes CASSQGTGGSGANVLTF.

V is TRBV10-3 and J is TRBJ2-1; D unresolved. Germline V lookup: CDR1 ENHRY, CDR2 SYGVKD. The CDR3 has 16 residues. Trimming stripped 2 bases from V and 0 bases from J, with 11 bases between. CDR3: CAISELDSYSYNEQFF. The CDR3 bases are TGTGCCATCAGTGAGCTAGATTCCTACTCCTACAATGAGCAGTTCTTC.

The gene calls are TRBV3-1 (or the pseudogene TRBV3-2) and TRBJ1-6, with 7 positions matching TRBD1. Germline CDR1 LGHDT, CDR2 YNNKEL (reference sequence). With V trimmed by 3 bases and J by 2 bases, 4 bases remained unmatched. The CDR3 is 16 residues long. The CDR3 is CASSHTGVPYNSPLHF. CDR3 sequence (DNA): TGTGCCAGCAGCCATACAGGGGTGCCCTATAATTCACCCCTCCACTTT.